The entry that follows covers one TCR beta chain sequence. Noted time point: patch test 1, 2 weeks after DPC sensitization. Documented treatment: therapeutic diphenylcyclopropenone sensitization with weekly scalp DPC. The germline gives CDR1 MDHEN, CDR2 SYDVKM. V was shortened by 2 bases and J by 0 bases, with 14 bases between the two germline ends. The CDR3 runs to 17 residues. Using its own MiXCR run on the RACE reads, TCRdb lists one record per CDR3 protein. The sample yields 75,000 to 90,000 distinct CDR3 sequences, under 13% seen once. This entry belongs to a study of human T cells and chemical hapten exposure.

This clonotype was sampled from a woman aged 45-65 years with alopecia areata. Some clones in this sample may be carry-over from other donors' samples. The sequenced sample was whole blood, obtained in connection with sensitization to the hapten diphenylcyclopropenone (DPC). The rearrangement links TRBV28 to TRBJ1-3; TRBD1 is a possible D gene (6 bases). CDR3 sequence reads: CASSLPGASLSGNTIYF. CDR3 nucleotides: TGTGCCAGCAGTTTACCAGGGGCCTCCCTCTCTGGAAACACCATATATTTT.